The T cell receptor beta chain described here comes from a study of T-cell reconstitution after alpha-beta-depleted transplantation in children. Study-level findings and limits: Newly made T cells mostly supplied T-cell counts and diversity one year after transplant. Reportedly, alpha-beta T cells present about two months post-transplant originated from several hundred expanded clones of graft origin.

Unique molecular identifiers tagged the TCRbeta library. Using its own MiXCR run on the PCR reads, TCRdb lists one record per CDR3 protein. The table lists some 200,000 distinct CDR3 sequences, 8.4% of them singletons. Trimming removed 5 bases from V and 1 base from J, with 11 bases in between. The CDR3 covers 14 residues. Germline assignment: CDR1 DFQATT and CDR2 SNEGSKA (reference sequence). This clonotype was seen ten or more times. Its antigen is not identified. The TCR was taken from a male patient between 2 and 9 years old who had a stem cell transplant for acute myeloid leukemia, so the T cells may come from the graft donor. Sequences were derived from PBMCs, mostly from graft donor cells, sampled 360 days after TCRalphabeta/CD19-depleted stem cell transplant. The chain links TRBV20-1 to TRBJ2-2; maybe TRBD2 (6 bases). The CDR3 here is CSASGTLNTGELFF. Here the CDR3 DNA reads TGCAGTGCTTCCGGGACTCTGAACACCGGGGAGCTGTTTTTT.